The rows below give T cell receptor beta chains drawn from one sample of a study of blood T cells in healthy people across ages. In TCRdb, the 5' RACE reads were re-called with MiXCR into one record per CDR3 protein. The sample holds over 700,000 distinct CDR3 sequences; 25% are singletons and the top ten take 9.4%. The data also belong to a second study, concerning T cells of mothers and their children.

Sequenced sample: blood. The receptors here all came from a boy younger than 18 in good health. CDR3s leave out the opening cysteine and the closing phenylalanine or tryptophan.

TRBJ2-7,TRBV28,ASSPPPGQGPKQY
TRBJ2-5,TRBV5-1,ASSLGPVRIVKTQY
TRBJ2-1,TRBV29-1,SVVAGAGNEQF
.,TRBV12-3/TRBV12-4,ASSSSFGRAGEQY
TRBJ2-5,TRBV6-6,ASSYSENRQETQY
TRBJ1-6,TRBV6-5,ASRSEGTSPLH
TRBJ1-1,TRBV28,ASRPPKGNTEAF
TRBJ2-3,TRBV29-1,SVEDGVFTTQY
TRBJ2-1,TRBV10-3,AIREGLAEYNEQF
TRBJ1-2,TRBV28,ASSLVTVANYGYT